This T cell receptor beta chain was retrieved from a study of blood T cell repertoires in COVID-19. CDR3 length: 16 residues. Germline V gene data show CDR1 as PRHDT and CDR2 as FYEKMQ (reference sequence). The V segment lost 5 bases and the J segment 5 bases; nucleotides outside the gene matches: 12. Produced via immunoSEQ multiplex PCR; TCRdb's table is partial and in-frame only. The data contain roughly 290,000 clones, around nine tenths of them singletons. V gene TRBV13 combines with J gene TRBJ2-7, with TRBD2 identical over 10 bases. Sample: peripheral blood. The sequence derives from a woman aged 60-70 years with acute or convalescent COVID-19. This CDR3 is CASSPPASGRLNEQYF. Written as DNA, the CDR3 is TGTGCCAGCAGCCCCCCGGCTAGCGGGAGACTTAACGAGCAGTACTTC.